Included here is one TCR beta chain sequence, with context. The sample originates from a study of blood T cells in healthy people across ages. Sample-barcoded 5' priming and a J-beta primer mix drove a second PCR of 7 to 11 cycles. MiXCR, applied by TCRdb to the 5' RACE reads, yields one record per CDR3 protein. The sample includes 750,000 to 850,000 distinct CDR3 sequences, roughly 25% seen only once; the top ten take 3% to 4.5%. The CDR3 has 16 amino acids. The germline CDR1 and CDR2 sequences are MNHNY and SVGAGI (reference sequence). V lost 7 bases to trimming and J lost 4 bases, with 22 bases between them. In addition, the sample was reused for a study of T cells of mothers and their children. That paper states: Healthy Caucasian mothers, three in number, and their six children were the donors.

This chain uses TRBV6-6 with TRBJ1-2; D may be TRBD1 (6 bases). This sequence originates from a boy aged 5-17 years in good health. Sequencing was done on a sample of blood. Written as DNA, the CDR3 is TGTGCCAGCATCTCGGGGCAGGGGACCGCTGGCTATGGCTACACCTTC. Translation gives CASISGQGTAGYGYTF.